These 8 T cell receptor beta chains were all obtained from the same sample, sequenced in a study of blood T cells in healthy people across ages. Primers used in a second PCR of about 7 to 12 cycles were a sample-barcoded 5' primer and a J-beta primer mix. Each CDR3 protein gets one entry after TCRdb re-called the 5' RACE reads with MiXCR. The table lists approximately 800,000 distinct CDR3 sequences, 46% of them singletons. What was sequenced was blood. The receptor set was obtained from a man at least 80 years old in good health.

V usage is TRBV4-1 and J usage is TRBJ2-1, with no clear D. Per germline, CDR1 MGHRA and CDR2 YSYEKL. The germline V and J ends were trimmed by 2 bases and 4 bases, with 6 bases remaining between them. There are 13 residues in the CDR3. CDR3: CASSQSHYNEQFF. The DNA of the CDR3 is TGCGCCAGCAGCCAATCCCATTACAATGAGCAGTTCTTC.

This chain uses TRBV28 with TRBJ1-5; D is undetermined. Germline V gene data show CDR1 as MDHEN and CDR2 as SYDVKM. The CDR3 runs 15 residues. V dropped 8 bases and J dropped 0 bases, with 14 bases sitting between them. CDR3 residues: CASSTIGGSNQPQHF. Here the CDR3 DNA reads TGTGCCAGCTCCACGATCGGCGGTAGCAATCAGCCCCAGCATTTT.

J is TRBJ1-4 and V is TRBV29-1; D might be TRBD1 (5 bases). This CDR3 has 12 amino acids. Germline-derived CDR1 and CDR2 are SQVTM and ANQGSEA. V lost 7 bases, J lost 8 bases, and 14 bases lay in between. CDR3 sequence reads: CSAADIAEKLFF. CDR3 nucleotide sequence: TGCAGCGCCGCGGACATAGCCGAAAAACTGTTTTTT.

This chain links TRBV10-3 with TRBJ2-1, with 9 bases identical to TRBD1. The V segment lost 6 bases and the J segment 3 bases; nucleotides outside the gene matches: 9. The CDR3 sequence is 16 residues long. Germline assignment: CDR1 ENHRY and CDR2 SYGVKD. This chain's CDR3 is CAISATVTGGYNEQFF. CDR3 coding DNA: TGTGCCATCAGCGCGACAGTGACAGGGGGCTACAATGAGCAGTTCTTC.

The chain is built from TRBV5-1 and TRBJ2-1; D perhaps matches TRBD2 (5 bases). V was shortened by 0 bases and J by 5 bases, with 9 bases between the two germline ends. The length of the CDR3 is 14 residues. From germline, CDR1 is SGHRS and CDR2 YFSETQ. The CDR3 loop reads CASSLVPGNNEQFF. For the CDR3, the DNA is TGCGCCAGCAGCTTGGTACCGGGAAACAATGAGCAGTTCTTC.

This clonotype was observed a handful of times. V is TRBV6-5 and J is TRBJ2-1, with TRBD2 as a possible D gene (6 bases). CDR1 MNHEY and CDR2 SVGAGI come from the germline V gene. Deletions cut 4 bases from V and 3 bases from J, with 13 bases between. This CDR3 region has 15 residues. Written as DNA, the CDR3 is TGTGCCAGCAGTTCCCGGACGGGGGTCTACAATGAGCAGTTCTTC. This encodes CASSSRTGVYNEQFF.

The rearrangement uses TRBV7-2 and TRBJ2-7; D is undetermined. Germline CDR1 and CDR2: SGHTA and FQGNSA. This CDR3 has 11 amino acids. With 5 bases removed from V and 6 bases from J, the gap between germline ends came to 8 bases. DNA of the CDR3: TGTGCCAGCAGCGTTAGATCCGAGCAGTACTTC. Translating gives CASSVRSEQYF.

The CDR3: CASSRRDQGSYEQYF. The CDR3 DNA follows: TGTGCCAGCAGCCGCCGGGACCAAGGCTCCTACGAGCAGTACTTC. This chain links TRBV11-3 with TRBJ2-7; D possibly uses TRBD1 or TRBD2 (5 bases each). Germline V gene data show CDR1 as SGHNT and CDR2 as YENEEA. Trimming took 5 bases from V and 0 from J, leaving 14 bases between them. This CDR3 region has 15 residues.